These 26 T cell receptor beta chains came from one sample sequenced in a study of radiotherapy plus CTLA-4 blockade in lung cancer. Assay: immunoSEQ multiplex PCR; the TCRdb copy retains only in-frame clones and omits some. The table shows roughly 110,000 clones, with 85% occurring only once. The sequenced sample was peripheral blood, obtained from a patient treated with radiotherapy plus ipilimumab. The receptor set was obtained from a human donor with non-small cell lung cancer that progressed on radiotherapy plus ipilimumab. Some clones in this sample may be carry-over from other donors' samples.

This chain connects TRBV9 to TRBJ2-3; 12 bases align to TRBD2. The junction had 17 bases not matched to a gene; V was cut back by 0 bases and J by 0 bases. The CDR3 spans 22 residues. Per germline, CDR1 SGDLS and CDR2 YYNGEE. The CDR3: CASSVADVGGLAGGSSTDTQYF. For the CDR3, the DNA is TGTGCCAGCAGCGTAGCGGACGTCGGCGGGCTAGCGGGGGGGAGCAGCACAGATACGCAGTATTTT.

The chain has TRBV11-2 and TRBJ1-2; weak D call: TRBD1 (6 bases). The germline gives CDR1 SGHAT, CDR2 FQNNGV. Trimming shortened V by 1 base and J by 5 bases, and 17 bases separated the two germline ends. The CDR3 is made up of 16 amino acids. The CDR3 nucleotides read TGTGCCAGCAGCTTAGTCGGGCAGGGGCTTAAGTATGGCTACACCTTC. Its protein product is CASSLVGQGLKYGYTF. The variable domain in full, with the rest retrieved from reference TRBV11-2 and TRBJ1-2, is EAGVAQSPRYKIIEKRQSVAFWCNPISGHATLYWYQQILGQGPKLLIQFQNNGVVDDSQLPKDRFSAERLKGVDSTLKIQPAKLEDSAVYLCASSLVGQGLKYGYTFGSGTRLTVV.

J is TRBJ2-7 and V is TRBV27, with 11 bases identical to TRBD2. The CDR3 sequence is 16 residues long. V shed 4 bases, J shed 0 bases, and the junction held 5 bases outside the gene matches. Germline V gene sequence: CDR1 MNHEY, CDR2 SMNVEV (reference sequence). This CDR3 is CASSSRLAGSSYEQYF. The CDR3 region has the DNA TGTGCCAGCAGTTCCCGACTAGCGGGGAGCTCCTACGAGCAGTACTTC.

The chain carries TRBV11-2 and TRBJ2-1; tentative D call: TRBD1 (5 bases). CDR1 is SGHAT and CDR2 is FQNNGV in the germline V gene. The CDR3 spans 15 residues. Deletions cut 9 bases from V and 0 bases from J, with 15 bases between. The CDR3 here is CASSQGSSSYNEQFF. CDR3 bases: TGTGCCAGTTCGCAGGGCTCAAGCTCCTACAATGAGCAGTTCTTC.

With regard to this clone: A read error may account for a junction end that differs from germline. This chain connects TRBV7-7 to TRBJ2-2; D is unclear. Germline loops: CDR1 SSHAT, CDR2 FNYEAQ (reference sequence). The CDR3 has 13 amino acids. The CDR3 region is CASSPDVTGELFF. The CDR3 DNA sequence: TGTGCTAGCAGCCCGGACGTCACCGGGGAGCTGTTTTTT.

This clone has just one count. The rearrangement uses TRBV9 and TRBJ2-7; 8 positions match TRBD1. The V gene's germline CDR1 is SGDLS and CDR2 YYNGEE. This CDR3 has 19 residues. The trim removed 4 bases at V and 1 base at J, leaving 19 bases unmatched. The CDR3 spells CASSPDRGRAGFESYEQYF. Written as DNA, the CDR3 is TGTGCCAGCAGCCCAGACAGGGGCCGCGCCGGGTTTGAGTCCTACGAGCAGTACTTC.

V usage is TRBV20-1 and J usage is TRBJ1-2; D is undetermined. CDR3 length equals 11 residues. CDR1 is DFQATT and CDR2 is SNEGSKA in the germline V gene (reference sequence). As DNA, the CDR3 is TGCAGCCACAGAGCGGACTATGGCTACACCTTC. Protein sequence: CSHRADYGYTF.

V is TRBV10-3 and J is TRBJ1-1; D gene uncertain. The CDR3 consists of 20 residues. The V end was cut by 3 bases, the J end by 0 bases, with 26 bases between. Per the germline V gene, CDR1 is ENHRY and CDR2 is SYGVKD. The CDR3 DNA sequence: TGTGCCATCAGTGAATTGGGCAGTCAAACAACTTCCAGAATGAACACTGAAGCTTTCTTT. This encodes CAISELGSQTTSRMNTEAFF.

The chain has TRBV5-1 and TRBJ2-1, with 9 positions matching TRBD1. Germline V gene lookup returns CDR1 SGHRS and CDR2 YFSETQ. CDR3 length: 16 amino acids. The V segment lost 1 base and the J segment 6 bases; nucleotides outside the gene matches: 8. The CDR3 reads CASSLNAGQGGNEQFF. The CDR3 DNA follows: TGCGCCAGCAGCTTGAATGCGGGACAGGGCGGCAATGAGCAGTTCTTC.

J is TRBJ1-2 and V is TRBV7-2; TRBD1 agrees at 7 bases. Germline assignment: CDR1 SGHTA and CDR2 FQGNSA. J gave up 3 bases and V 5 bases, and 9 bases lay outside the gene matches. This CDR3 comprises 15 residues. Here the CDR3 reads CASSLGGGEDYGYTF. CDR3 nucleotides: TGTGCCAGCAGCCTGGGAGGGGGCGAAGACTATGGCTACACCTTC.

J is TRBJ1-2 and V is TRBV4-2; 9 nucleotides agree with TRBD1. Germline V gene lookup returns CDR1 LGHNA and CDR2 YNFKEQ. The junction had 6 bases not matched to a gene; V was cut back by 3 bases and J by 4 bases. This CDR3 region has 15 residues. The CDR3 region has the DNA TGTGCCAGCAGCCACGACAGGGGGGGACCCTATGGCTACACCTTC. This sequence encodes CASSHDRGGPYGYTF.

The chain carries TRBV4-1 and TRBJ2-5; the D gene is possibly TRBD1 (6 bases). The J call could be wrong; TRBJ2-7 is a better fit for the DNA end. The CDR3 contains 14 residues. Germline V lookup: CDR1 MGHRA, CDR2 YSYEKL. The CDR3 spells CASSPTGDSYEQYF. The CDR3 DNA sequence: TGCGCCAGCAGCCCGACAGGAGACTCCTACGAGCAGTACTTC.

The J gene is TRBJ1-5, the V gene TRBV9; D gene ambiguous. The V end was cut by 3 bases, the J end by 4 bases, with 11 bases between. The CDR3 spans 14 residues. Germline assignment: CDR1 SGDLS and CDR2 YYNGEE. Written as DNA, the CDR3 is TGTGCCAGCAGCGAGGACGAGAATAATCAGCCCCAGCATTTT. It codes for CASSEDENNQPQHF. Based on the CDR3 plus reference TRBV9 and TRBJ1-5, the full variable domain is DSGVTQTPKHLITATGQRVTLRCSPRSGDLSVYWYQQSLDQGLQFLIQYYNGEERAKGNILERFSAQQFPDLHSELNLSSLELGDSALYFCASSEDENNQPQHFGDGTRLSIL.

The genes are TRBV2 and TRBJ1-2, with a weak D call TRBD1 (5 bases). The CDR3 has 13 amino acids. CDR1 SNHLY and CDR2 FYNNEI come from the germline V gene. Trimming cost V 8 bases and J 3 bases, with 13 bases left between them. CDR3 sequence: CASGTDSDYGYTF. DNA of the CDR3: TGTGCCAGCGGGACCGACTCTGACTATGGCTACACCTTC.

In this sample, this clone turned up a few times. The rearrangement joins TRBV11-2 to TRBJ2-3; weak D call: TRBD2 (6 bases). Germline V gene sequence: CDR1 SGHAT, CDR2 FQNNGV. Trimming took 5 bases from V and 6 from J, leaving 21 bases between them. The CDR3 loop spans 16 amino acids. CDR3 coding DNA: TGTGCCAGCAGCAGACCTCCGGGAGACGGGGCTGATACGCAGTATTTT. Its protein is CASSRPPGDGADTQYF. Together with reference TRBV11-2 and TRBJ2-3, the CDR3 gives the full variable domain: EAGVAQSPRYKIIEKRQSVAFWCNPISGHATLYWYQQILGQGPKLLIQFQNNGVVDDSQLPKDRFSAERLKGVDSTLKIQPAKLEDSAVYLCASSRPPGDGADTQYFGPGTRLTVL.

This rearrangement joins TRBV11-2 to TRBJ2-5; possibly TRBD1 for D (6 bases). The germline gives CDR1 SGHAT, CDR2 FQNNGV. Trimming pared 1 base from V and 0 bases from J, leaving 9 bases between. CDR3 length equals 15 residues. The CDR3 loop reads CASSLAGAYQETQYF. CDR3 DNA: TGTGCCAGCAGCTTAGCAGGGGCCTACCAAGAGACCCAGTACTTC.

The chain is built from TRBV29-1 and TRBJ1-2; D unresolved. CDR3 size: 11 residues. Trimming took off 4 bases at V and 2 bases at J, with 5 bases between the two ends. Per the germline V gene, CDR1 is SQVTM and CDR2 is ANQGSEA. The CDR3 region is CSVGSNYGYTF. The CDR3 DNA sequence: TGCAGCGTTGGATCCAACTATGGCTACACCTTC.

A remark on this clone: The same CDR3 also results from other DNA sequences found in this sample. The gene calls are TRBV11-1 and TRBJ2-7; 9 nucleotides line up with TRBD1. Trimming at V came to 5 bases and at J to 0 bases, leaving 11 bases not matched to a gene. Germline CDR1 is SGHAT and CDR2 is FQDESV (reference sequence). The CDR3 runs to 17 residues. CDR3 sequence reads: CASSPQIAGQGSYEQYF. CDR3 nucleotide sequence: TGTGCCAGCAGCCCCCAAATTGCGGGACAGGGCTCCTACGAGCAGTACTTC.

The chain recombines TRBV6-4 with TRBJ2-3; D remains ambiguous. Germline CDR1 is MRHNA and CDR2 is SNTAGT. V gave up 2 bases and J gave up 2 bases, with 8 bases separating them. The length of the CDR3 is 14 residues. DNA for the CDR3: TGTGCCAGCAGTGACAAGGGCTCCACAGATACGCAGTATTTT. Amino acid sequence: CASSDKGSTDTQYF.

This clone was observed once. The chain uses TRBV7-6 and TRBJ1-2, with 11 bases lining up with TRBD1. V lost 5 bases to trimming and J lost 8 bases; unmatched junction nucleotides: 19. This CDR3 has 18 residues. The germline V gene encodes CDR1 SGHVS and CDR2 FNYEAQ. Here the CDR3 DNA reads TGTGCCAGCAGCACAGGACAGGGGGCGTTAGCAGTACTGAGGGGCTACACCTTC. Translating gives CASSTGQGALAVLRGYTF.

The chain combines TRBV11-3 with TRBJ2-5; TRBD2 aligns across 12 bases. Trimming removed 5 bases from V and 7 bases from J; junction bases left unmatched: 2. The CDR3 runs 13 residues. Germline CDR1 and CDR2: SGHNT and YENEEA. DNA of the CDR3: TGTGCCAGCAGCCTGACTAGCGGGGGGACCCAGTACTTC. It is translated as CASSLTSGGTQYF.

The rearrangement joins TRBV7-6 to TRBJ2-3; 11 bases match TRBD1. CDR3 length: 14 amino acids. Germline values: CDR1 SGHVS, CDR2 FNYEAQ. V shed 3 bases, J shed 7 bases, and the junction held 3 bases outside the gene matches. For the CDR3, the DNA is TGTGCCAGCAGCTTCGGGACAGGGGGTAATACGCAGTATTTT. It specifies CASSFGTGGNTQYF.

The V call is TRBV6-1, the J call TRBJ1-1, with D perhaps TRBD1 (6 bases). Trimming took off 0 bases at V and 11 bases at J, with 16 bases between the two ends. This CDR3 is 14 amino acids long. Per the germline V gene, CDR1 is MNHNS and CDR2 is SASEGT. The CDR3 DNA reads TGTGCCAGCAGTGAAGCGCGGGGACATATTCGGGCTTTCTTT. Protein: CASSEARGHIRAFF.

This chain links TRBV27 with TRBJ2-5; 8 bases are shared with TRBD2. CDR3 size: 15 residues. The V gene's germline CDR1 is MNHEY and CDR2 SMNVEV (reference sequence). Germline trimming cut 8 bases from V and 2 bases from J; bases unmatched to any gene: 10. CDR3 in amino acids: CASSPLAGGQETQYF. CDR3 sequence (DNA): TGTGCCAGCTCTCCTCTCGCGGGGGGTCAAGAGACCCAGTACTTC.

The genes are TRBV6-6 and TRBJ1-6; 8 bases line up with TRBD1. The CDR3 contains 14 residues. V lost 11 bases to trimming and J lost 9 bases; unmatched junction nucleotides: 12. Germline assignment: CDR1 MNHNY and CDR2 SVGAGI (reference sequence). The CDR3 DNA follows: TGTGCCGCATCTCAGACAGGGGTCCGTTCACCCCTCCACTTT. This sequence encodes CAASQTGVRSPLHF.

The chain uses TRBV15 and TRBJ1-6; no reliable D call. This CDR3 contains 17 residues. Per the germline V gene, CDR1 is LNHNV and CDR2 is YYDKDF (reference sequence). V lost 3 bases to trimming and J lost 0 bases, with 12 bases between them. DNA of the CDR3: TGTGCCACCAGCAGGATGCGATCGAGCTCCTATAATTCACCCCTCCACTTT. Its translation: CATSRMRSSSYNSPLHF.